This note documents a single TCR beta chain sequence. The entry originates in a study of shared clonotypes between healthy human individuals. The V and J ends lost 0 bases and 0 bases respectively, with 11 bases between them. Germline V gene sequence: CDR1 GTSNPN, CDR2 SVGIG (reference sequence). The CDR3 runs 15 residues. Caucasian adults residing in Nashville, Tennessee made up all the donors. Clones were read by immunoSEQ multiplex PCR, and TCRdb kept only the in-frame ones, dropping some. The sample lists about a million clones, about 80% seen once, with 1.4% to 1.5% in the top ten. This chain connects TRBV30 to TRBJ1-2, with a possible D match to TRBD1 (5 bases). This receptor was taken from a young man in good health. The source material was memory CD4+ T cells sorted from blood. As for subset: CD45RA-negative fraction. The CDR3 spells CAWSVFRGSNYGYTF. The CDR3 DNA reads TGTGCCTGGAGTGTTTTCCGGGGCTCTAACTATGGCTACACCTTC.